This T cell receptor beta chain was identified in a study of cytomegalovirus exposure and HLA in healthy donors. Study-wide results and caveats: TCR beta chains numbering 164 were designated cytomegalovirus-associated.

This clone was seen a few times. Its antigen is undetermined. PCR amplification relied on 60 Vbeta primers (plus 13 Jbeta primers). Per the authors' pipeline: Later analysis identified some 80 million unique TCR beta chains, approximately 11 million shared. The protocol was immunoSEQ multiplex PCR, while the TCRdb copy is restricted to in-frame clones and leaves out a portion. V, J and clone size are those of that table, while D and trimming were read from the DNA. The sample has about 130,000 clones; 10% to 13% are singletons. The CDR3 consists of 14 residues. Germline V CDR1 and CDR2: MDHEN, SYDVKM. The V and J ends lost 9 bases and 4 bases respectively, with 15 bases between them.

This TCR came from a woman aged 18-29 years in good health and CMV-seropositive. Sequenced sample: PBMCs. V gene TRBV28 combines with J gene TRBJ2-2; maybe TRBD2 (7 bases). Written as DNA, the CDR3 is TGTGCCAGTGAGGGGGGAGGGGTCACCGGGGAGCTGTTTTTT. It codes for CASEGGGVTGELFF.